A single sample gave rise to the 24 T cell receptor beta chains below, sequenced in a study of PD-1 blockade in mismatch repair-deficient tumors. Using immunoSEQ multiplex PCR, the repertoire was profiled, and TCRdb retains in-frame clones only, with some absent. The sample has some 130,000 clones; 88% are singletons. Sequencing used peripheral blood, obtained approximately 72 weeks after starting pembrolizumab. The origin of the receptors is an adult with mismatch repair-deficient cancer.

The J gene is TRBJ2-1, the V gene TRBV7-8; the D is unclear. CDR3 size: 12 residues. The germline V gene encodes CDR1 SGHVS and CDR2 FQNEAQ. V lost 1 base and J 7 bases, leaving 5 bases between the germline ends. The CDR3 region has the DNA TGTGCCAGCAGCTTAGGATTTAATGAGCAGTTCTTC. Amino acids: CASSLGFNEQFF. The full variable domain, rest sourced from reference TRBV7-8 and TRBJ2-1, is GAGVSQSPRYKVAKRGQDVALRCDPISGHVSLFWYQQALGQGPEFLTYFQNEAQLDKSGLPSDRFFAERPEGSVSTLKIQRTQQEDSAVYLCASSLGFNEQFFGPGTRLTVL.

The V gene is TRBV7-2, the J gene TRBJ2-1; 11 positions match TRBD2. With V trimmed by 2 bases and J by 5 bases, 8 bases remained unmatched. The CDR3 is 17 residues long. CDR1 and CDR2 from the germline V gene are SGHTA and FQGNSA. DNA for the CDR3: TGTGCCAGCAGCTTAAAACTAGCGGGAGATGGGAACAATGAGCAGTTCTTC. Translated: CASSLKLAGDGNNEQFF. The variable domain in full, completed from reference TRBV7-2 and TRBJ2-1, reads GAGVSQSPSNKVTEKGKDVELRCDPISGHTALYWYRQSLGQGLEFLIYFQGNSAPDKSGLPSDRFSAERTGGSVSTLTIQRTQQEDSAVYLCASSLKLAGDGNNEQFFGPGTRLTVL.

The chain links TRBV27 to TRBJ1-2; D ambiguous. The CDR3 is 14 residues long. V was trimmed by 2 bases and J by 3 bases, leaving 10 bases between them. The germline gives CDR1 MNHEY, CDR2 SMNVEV (reference sequence). The CDR3 protein is CASSLSPGYYGYTF. As DNA, the CDR3 is TGTGCCAGCAGTTTAAGTCCCGGCTACTATGGCTACACCTTC.

V and J are TRBV12-5 and TRBJ2-1, with D unclear. The CDR3 totals 14 residues. Trimming left V 2 bases short and J 4 bases short, with 9 bases between. The V gene's germline CDR1 is LGHNT and CDR2 FRNRAP. The DNA of the CDR3 is TGTGCTAGTGGTTTGATGGGGTTATACAATGAGCAGTTCTTC. Encoded protein: CASGLMGLYNEQFF.

The J gene is TRBJ1-2, the V gene TRBV6-1; a possible D gene is TRBD1 (5 bases). This CDR3 is 14 amino acids long. Looked up from germline, CDR1 is MNHNS and CDR2 is SASEGT. Trimming removed 1 base at V and 2 bases at J, with 8 bases between. CDR3 nucleotides: TGTGCCAGCAGTGAAGTCGGGGCGAACTATGGCTACACCTTC. Translating it yields CASSEVGANYGYTF.

The chain couples TRBV5-6 to TRBJ1-2; 7 positions match TRBD1. The ends lost 5 bases at V and 4 bases at J; junction bases unmatched: 5. The CDR3 sequence is 13 residues long. Germline assignment: CDR1 SGHDT and CDR2 YYEEEE. CDR3 sequence (DNA): TGTGCCAGCAGATCGGGACAGAGCTATGGCTACACCTTC. Translated: CASRSGQSYGYTF.

The J gene is TRBJ2-7, the V gene TRBV4-3, with D possibly matching TRBD1 (6 bases). CDR3 length: 14 residues. V was pared by 4 bases and J by 4 bases, with 14 bases between. Germline assignment: CDR1 LGHNA and CDR2 YSLEER. CDR3 protein: CASSPTQGPYEQYF. CDR3 in DNA: TGCGCCAGCAGCCCTACACAGGGTCCGTACGAGCAGTACTTC.

This clone was counted between two and nine times. This sequence joins TRBV27 and TRBJ2-7; D may correspond to TRBD1 or TRBD2 (5 bases each). CDR1 and CDR2 (germline): MNHEY, SMNVEV (reference sequence). This CDR3 is 12 amino acids long. This chain's CDR3 is CASGLLGDEQYF. The CDR3 nucleotides are TGTGCATCGGGGCTACTAGGGGACGAGCAGTACTTC.

The chain uses TRBV25-1 and TRBJ2-1, with 11 positions matching TRBD1. V gave up 3 bases and J gave up 6 bases; unmatched junction bases: 7. Germline V gene sequence: CDR1 MGHDK, CDR2 SYGVNS. This CDR3 has 16 amino acids. The CDR3 reads CASSELPGQGGNEQFF. The CDR3 DNA reads as TGTGCCAGCAGTGAGTTACCGGGACAGGGGGGCAATGAGCAGTTCTTC.

This chain joins TRBV6-5 and TRBJ1-1; possibly TRBD1 for D (5 bases). V shed 5 bases and J shed 4 bases, with 14 bases lying between them. The CDR3 runs to 14 residues. Germline CDR1 MNHEY, CDR2 SVGAGI. The CDR3 spells CASSDQGQGTEAFF. The CDR3 region has the DNA TGTGCCAGCAGTGATCAGGGTCAGGGCACTGAAGCTTTCTTT.

The V gene is TRBV6-5, the J gene TRBJ2-1, with D tentatively TRBD2 (5 bases). The CDR3 runs to 15 residues. The germline gives CDR1 MNHEY, CDR2 SVGAGI. V lost 6 bases and J lost 0, with 12 bases in between. The CDR3 region is CASSMGDRSYNEQFF. The CDR3 bases are TGTGCCAGCAGCATGGGAGACCGCTCCTACAATGAGCAGTTCTTC.

This clone came up once. V usage is TRBV29-1 and J usage is TRBJ2-3; D is perhaps TRBD1 or TRBD2 (5 bases each). CDR1 and CDR2 from the germline V gene are SQVTM and ANQGSEA. V was pared by 4 bases and J by 0 bases, with 11 bases between. CDR3 length equals 14 residues. CDR3 protein: CSVAGGGSTDTQYF. For the CDR3, the DNA is TGCAGCGTTGCCGGTGGGGGTAGCACAGATACGCAGTATTTT.

V and J are TRBV6-5 and TRBJ2-7; unclear D gene. Per the germline V gene, CDR1 is MNHEY and CDR2 is SVGAGI. The CDR3 contains 15 residues. The ends were cut back, 1 base at V and 1 base at J, with 11 bases in the middle. CDR3: CASSYWVGDSYEQYF. The CDR3 nucleotides are TGTGCCAGCAGTTACTGGGTAGGTGATTCCTACGAGCAGTACTTC.

This clone was detected only once. The genes are TRBV7-9 and TRBJ2-3; 7 nucleotides agree with TRBD1. CDR1 SEHNR and CDR2 FQNEAQ come from the germline V gene (reference sequence). The V segment lost 5 bases and the J segment 3 bases; nucleotides outside the gene matches: 5. CDR3 length: 14 residues. CDR3 coding DNA: TGTGCCAGCAGCCGGGACAGCCTAACAGATACGCAGTATTTT. This sequence encodes CASSRDSLTDTQYF.

V usage is TRBV27 and J usage is TRBJ2-1; the D is unclear. Germline CDR1 reads MNHEY; CDR2 reads SMNVEV (reference sequence). V lost 1 base to trimming and J lost 6 bases, with 16 bases between them. The CDR3 sequence is 16 residues long. The CDR3 here is CASSLFASKSGNEQFF. Written as DNA, the CDR3 is TGTGCCAGCAGTTTATTTGCCTCTAAGTCGGGCAATGAGCAGTTCTTC.

Sample share makes this clone medium-sized. The V gene is TRBV28, the J gene TRBJ1-1, with 8 bases matching TRBD1. Germline CDR1 MDHEN, CDR2 SYDVKM. Trimming took 6 bases from V and 6 from J; bases not matched to a gene: 15. This CDR3 spans 16 amino acids. The CDR3 protein is CASRESSDRAGPEAFF. In DNA form, the CDR3 reads TGTGCCAGCAGGGAAAGTTCGGACAGGGCGGGTCCTGAAGCTTTCTTT.

This clone came up once. The chain links TRBV7-8 to TRBJ2-1; D unclear. The germline CDR1 and CDR2 sequences are SGHVS and FQNEAQ. V dropped 4 bases and J dropped 6 bases, with 4 bases sitting between them. The CDR3 loop spans 11 amino acids. For the CDR3, the DNA is TGTGCCAGCAGCTCAGGCAATGAGCAGTTCTTC. It codes for CASSSGNEQFF.

The chain recombines TRBV11-2 with TRBJ2-3; TRBD2 is a possible D gene (5 bases). CDR1 is SGHAT, CDR2 FQNNGV, per germline. The CDR3 has 13 residues. Trimming took 11 bases from V and 2 from J, leaving 14 bases between them. CDR3 loop: CACEGTITDTQYF. The DNA of the CDR3 is TGTGCCTGCGAGGGTACCATCACAGATACGCAGTATTTT.

The V and J genes are TRBV7-8 and TRBJ1-1; D is undetermined. The length of the CDR3 is 15 residues. Looked up from germline, CDR1 is SGHVS and CDR2 is FQNEAQ. V lost 1 base and J lost 1, with 10 bases in between. CDR3 DNA sequence: TGTGCCAGCAGCTTAGGGTCCGACGGGAACACTGAAGCTTTCTTT. This gives the protein CASSLGSDGNTEAFF.

The rearrangement uses TRBV5-4 and TRBJ2-1, with D unclear. This CDR3 has 15 residues. Germline V gives CDR1 SGHNT, CDR2 YYREEE (reference sequence). V lost 0 bases to trimming and J lost 0 bases, with 7 bases between them. CDR3 sequence (DNA): TGTGCCAGCAGCTTGGCCCTGGTCTCCTACAATGAGCAGTTCTTC. Translating it yields CASSLALVSYNEQFF.

The chain uses TRBV7-6 and TRBJ1-3; D is ambiguous. The germline V gene has CDR1 SGHVS and CDR2 FNYEAQ. The ends were cut back, 1 base at V and 0 bases at J, with 7 bases in the middle. The CDR3 extends over 15 amino acids. The CDR3, as DNA: TGTGCCAGCAGCTTAGGTAGATCCTCTGGAAACACCATATATTTT. Its protein product is CASSLGRSSGNTIYF.

V and J are TRBV7-8 and TRBJ1-5; 7 nucleotides match TRBD1. The length of the CDR3 is 16 residues. CDR1 is SGHVS and CDR2 is FQNEAQ in the germline V gene. V was pared by 5 bases and J by 0 bases, with 7 bases of the junction left unmatched. Here the CDR3 DNA reads TGTGCCAGCAGCCCATCGACAGGGTTTAGCAATCAGCCCCAGCATTTT. Its protein is CASSPSTGFSNQPQHF.

The rearrangement joins TRBV6-8 to TRBJ2-7; 8 bases are a match to TRBD1. The germline V gene has CDR1 MNHGY and CDR2 SAAAGT. This CDR3 is built from 14 residues. V dropped 6 bases and J dropped 3; count of bases not matched to a gene: 7. The CDR3 reads CASSRTGQCYEQYF. The DNA of the CDR3 is TGTGCCAGCAGCAGGACAGGGCAGTGCTACGAGCAGTACTTC.

The chain links TRBV19 to TRBJ2-3, with D uncertain. The germline V gene has CDR1 LNHDA and CDR2 SQIVND (reference sequence). The CDR3 covers 14 residues. V was clipped by 6 bases and J by 1 base, with 11 bases between them. The CDR3 spells CASRLRQGTDTQYF. Here the CDR3 DNA reads TGTGCCAGTAGATTGCGGCAGGGCACAGATACGCAGTATTTT. Using reference TRBV19 and TRBJ2-3 for the parts outside the CDR3, the full variable domain is DGGITQSPKYLFRKEGQNVTLSCEQNLNHDAMYWYRQDPGQGLRLIYYSQIVNDFQKGDIAEGYSVSREKKESFPLTVTSAQKNPTAFYLCASRLRQGTDTQYFGPGTRLTVL.